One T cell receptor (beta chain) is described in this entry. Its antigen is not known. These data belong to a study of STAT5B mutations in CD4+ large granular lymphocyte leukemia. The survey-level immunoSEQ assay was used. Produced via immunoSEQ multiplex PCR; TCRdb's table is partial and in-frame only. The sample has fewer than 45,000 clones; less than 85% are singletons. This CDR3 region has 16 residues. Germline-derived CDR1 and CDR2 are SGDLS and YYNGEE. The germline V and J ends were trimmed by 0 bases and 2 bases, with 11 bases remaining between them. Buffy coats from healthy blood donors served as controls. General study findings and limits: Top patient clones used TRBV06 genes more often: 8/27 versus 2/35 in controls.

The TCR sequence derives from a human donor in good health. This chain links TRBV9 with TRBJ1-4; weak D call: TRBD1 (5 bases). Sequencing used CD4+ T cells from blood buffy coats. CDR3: CASSVGQPHTNEKLFF. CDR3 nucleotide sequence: TGTGCCAGCAGCGTAGGACAGCCACATACTAATGAAAAACTGTTTTTT.